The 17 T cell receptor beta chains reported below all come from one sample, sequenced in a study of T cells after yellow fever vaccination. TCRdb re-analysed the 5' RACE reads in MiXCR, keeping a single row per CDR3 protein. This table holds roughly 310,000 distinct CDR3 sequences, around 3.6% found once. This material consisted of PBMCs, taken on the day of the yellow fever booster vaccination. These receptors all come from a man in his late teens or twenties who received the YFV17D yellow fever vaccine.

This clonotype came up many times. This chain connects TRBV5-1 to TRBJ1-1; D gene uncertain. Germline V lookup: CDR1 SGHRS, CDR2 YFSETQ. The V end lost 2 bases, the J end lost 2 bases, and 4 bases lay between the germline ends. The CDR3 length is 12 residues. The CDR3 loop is CASSLSNTEAFF. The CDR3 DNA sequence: TGCGCCAGCAGCTTAAGTAACACTGAAGCTTTCTTT. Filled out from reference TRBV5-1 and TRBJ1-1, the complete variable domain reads KAGVTQTPRYLIKTRGQQVTLSCSPISGHRSVSWYQQTPGQGLQFLFEYFSETQRNKGNFPGRFSGRQFSNSRSEMNVSTLELGDSALYLCASSLSNTEAFFGQGTRLTVV.

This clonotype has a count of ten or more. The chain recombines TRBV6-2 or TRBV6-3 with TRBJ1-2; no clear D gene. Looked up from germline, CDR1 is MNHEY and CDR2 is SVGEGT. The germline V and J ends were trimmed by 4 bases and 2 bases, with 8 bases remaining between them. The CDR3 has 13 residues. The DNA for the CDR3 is TGTGCCAGCAGTTCGGGGTTCAACTATGGCTACACCTTC. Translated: CASSSGFNYGYTF.

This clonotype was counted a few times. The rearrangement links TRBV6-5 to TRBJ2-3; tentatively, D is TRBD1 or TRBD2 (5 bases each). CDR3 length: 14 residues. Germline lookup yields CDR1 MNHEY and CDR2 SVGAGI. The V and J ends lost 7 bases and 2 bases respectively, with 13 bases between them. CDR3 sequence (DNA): TGTGCCAGCAAACGGGACGGCCTCACAGATACGCAGTATTTT. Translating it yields CASKRDGLTDTQYF.

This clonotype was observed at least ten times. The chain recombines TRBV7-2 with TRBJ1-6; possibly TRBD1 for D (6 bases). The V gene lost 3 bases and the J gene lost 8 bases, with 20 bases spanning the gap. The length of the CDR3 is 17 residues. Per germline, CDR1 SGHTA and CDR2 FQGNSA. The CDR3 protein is CASSFLLRGASDSPLHF. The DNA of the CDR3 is TGTGCCAGCAGCTTCCTCCTCCGGGGGGCGTCTGATTCACCCCTCCACTTT.

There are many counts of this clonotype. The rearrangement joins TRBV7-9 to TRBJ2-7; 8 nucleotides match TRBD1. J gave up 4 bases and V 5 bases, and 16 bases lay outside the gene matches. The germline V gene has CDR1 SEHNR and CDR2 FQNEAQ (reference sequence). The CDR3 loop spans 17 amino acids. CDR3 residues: CASSPAVRPGGSYEQYF. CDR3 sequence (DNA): TGTGCCAGCAGCCCAGCGGTCCGGCCAGGGGGCTCGTACGAGCAGTACTTC.

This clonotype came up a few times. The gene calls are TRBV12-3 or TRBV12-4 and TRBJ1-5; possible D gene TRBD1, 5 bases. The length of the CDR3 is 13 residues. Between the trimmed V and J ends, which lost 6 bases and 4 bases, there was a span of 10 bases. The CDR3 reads CASRGDGNQPQHF. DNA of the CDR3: TGTGCCAGCAGGGGGGACGGAAATCAGCCCCAGCATTTT.

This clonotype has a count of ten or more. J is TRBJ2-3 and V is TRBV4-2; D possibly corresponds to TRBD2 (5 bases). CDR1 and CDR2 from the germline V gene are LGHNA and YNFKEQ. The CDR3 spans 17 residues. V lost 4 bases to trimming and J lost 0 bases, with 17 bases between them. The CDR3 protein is CASSPPYEGFSTDTQYF. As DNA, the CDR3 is TGTGCCAGCAGCCCCCCGTATGAGGGTTTTAGCACAGATACGCAGTATTTT.

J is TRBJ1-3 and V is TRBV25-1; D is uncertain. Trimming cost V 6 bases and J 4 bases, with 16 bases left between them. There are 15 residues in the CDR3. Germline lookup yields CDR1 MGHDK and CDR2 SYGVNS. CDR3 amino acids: CASSPKARFGNTIYF. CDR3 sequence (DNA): TGTGCCAGCAGCCCCAAGGCGAGATTCGGAAACACCATATATTTT.

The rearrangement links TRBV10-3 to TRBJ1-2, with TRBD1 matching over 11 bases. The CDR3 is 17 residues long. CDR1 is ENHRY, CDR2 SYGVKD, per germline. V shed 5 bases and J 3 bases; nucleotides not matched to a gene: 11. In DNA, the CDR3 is TGTGCCATCAGTTTGGGGGACAGGGGGTCCTTCGACTATGGCTACACCTTC. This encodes CAISLGDRGSFDYGYTF.

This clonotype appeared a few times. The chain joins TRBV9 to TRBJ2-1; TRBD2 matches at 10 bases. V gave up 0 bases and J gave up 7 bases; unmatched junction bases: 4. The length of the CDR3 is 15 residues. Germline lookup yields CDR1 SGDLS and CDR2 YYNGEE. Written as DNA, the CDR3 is TGTGCCAGCAGCGTAGGAGCGGGGGGGTGGAATGAGCAGTTCTTC. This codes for CASSVGAGGWNEQFF.

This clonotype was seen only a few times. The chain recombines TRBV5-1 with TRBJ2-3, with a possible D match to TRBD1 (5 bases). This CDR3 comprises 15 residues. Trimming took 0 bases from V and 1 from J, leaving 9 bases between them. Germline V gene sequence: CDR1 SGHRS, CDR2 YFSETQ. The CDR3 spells CASSLAGAGTDTQYF. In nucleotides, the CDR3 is TGCGCCAGCAGCTTGGCTGGGGCTGGCACAGATACGCAGTATTTT. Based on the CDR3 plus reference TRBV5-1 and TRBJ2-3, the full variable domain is KAGVTQTPRYLIKTRGQQVTLSCSPISGHRSVSWYQQTPGQGLQFLFEYFSETQRNKGNFPGRFSGRQFSNSRSEMNVSTLELGDSALYLCASSLAGAGTDTQYFGPGTRLTVL.

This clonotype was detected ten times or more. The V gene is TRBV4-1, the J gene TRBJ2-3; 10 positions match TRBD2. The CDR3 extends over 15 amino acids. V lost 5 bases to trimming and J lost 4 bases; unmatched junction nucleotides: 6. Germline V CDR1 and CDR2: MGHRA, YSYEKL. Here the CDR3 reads CASSSPSGGPDTQYF. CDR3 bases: TGCGCCAGCAGCTCCCCTAGCGGGGGCCCAGATACGCAGTATTTT.

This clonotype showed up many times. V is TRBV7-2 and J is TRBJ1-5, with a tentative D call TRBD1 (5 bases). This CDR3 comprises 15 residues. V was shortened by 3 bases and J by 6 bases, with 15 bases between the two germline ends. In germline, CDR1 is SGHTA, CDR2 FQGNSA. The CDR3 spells CASSFGGTRGQPQHF. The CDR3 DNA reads TGTGCCAGCAGCTTTGGGGGTACGAGGGGTCAGCCCCAGCATTTT.

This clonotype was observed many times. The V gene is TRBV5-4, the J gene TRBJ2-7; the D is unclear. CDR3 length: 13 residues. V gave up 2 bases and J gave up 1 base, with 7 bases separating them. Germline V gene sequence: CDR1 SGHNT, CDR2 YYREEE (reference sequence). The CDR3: CASSFWQSYEQYV. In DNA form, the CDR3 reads TGTGCCAGCAGCTTCTGGCAGTCCTACGAGCAGTACGTC.

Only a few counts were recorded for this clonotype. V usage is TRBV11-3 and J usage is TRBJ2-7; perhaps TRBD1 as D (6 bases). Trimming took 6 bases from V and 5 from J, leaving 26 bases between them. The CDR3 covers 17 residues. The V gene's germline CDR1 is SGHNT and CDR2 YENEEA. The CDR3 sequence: CASRSPIGTQKTHEQYF. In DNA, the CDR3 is TGTGCCAGCAGGAGCCCGATCGGGACACAAAAAACCCACGAGCAGTACTTC.

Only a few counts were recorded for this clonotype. DNA for the CDR3: TGTGCCAGTTGGACAGGCCATATGAATTCACCCCTCCACTTT. This codes for CASWTGHMNSPLHF. The chain has TRBV19 and TRBJ1-6; TRBD1 agrees at 7 bases. This CDR3 region has 14 residues. Per germline, CDR1 LNHDA and CDR2 SQIVND (reference sequence). The J segment lost 7 bases and the V segment lost 8 bases, leaving 8 bases of the junction unmatched.

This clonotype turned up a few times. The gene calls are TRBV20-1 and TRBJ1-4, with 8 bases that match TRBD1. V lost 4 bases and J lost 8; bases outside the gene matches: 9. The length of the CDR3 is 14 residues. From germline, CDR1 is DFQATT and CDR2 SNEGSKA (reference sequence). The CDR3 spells CSAMVRTGKEKLFF. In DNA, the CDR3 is TGCAGTGCTATGGTTAGGACAGGGAAGGAAAAACTGTTTTTT.